The clone carrying this TCR beta chain was observed many times. Its antigen is not known. Both TRBC1 and TRBC2 were covered by a beta constant-region primer of two equimolar oligonucleotides. The ligated cDNA underwent four PCR rounds using SP2 and nested alpha and beta constant-region primers. TCRdb reprocessed the UMI-ligation and nested PCR reads with MiXCR, giving one entry per CDR3 protein. The table lists approximately 140,000 distinct CDR3 sequences, roughly a fifth of them singletons. The sample comes from a study of naive and memory T cell subsets. Whole-study findings and limits: A few larger clonotypes appeared in naive repertoires, especially CD8, possibly memory cells re-expressing CD45RA. Over 90% of naive TCR sequences appeared only once after error correction, unlike memory subsets.

Germline V gene sequence: CDR1 SGHTA, CDR2 FQGNSA. Trimming shortened V by 5 bases and J by 15 bases, and 20 bases separated the two germline ends. This CDR3 region has 13 residues. Sequential positive selection took CD4 T cells first, then CD8 T cells. Sequenced material: naive CD8+ T cells from blood. This chain links TRBV7-2 with TRBJ2-1; D might be TRBD1 (7 bases). This TCR came from a human donor in good health. CDR3 amino acids: CASSRQGPVGGFF. CDR3 bases: TGTGCCAGCAGCCGACAGGGCCCCGTGGGAGGGTTCTTC.